The present T cell receptor beta chain was sequenced within a study of T cell repertoires in cytomegalovirus infection. Study at large: Signatures in public TCR beta sequences pointed to both CMV infection and matching HLA type. Study conclusions and caveats: The cumulative frequency of public TCR beta families identified carriers of CMV plus the relevant HLA. Dominating the ex vivo response were TCR beta clonotypes that were CMV-specific and HLA-C-restricted.

The CDR3 loop spans 13 amino acids. Trimming pared 8 bases from V and 5 bases from J, leaving 12 bases between. TCRdb passed the reads through MiXCR, listing each CDR3 protein once. The sample yields about 360,000 distinct CDR3 sequences, approximately 18% seen once. This clonotype was seen a few times. No antigen is known for it. This rearrangement joins TRBV12-3 or TRBV12-4 to TRBJ2-2; D may be TRBD2 (5 bases). The specimen sequenced was PBMCs. This clonotype was obtained from a human donor in good health (CMV status not recorded). Some clones in this sample may be carry-over from other donors' samples. In nucleotides, the CDR3 is TGTGCCAGCTCCGGGGTGGAAACCGGGGAGCTGTTTTTT. Protein: CASSGVETGELFF.